Presented here are 10 T cell receptor beta chains from one specimen sequenced in a study of cytomegalovirus exposure and HLA in healthy donors. Primers for the PCR totalled 60 Vbeta and 13 Jbeta. Clones were read by immunoSEQ multiplex PCR, and TCRdb kept only the in-frame ones, dropping some. The data contain 60,000 or so clones, over 65% of them singletons. The sample taken for sequencing was PBMCs. These receptors were taken from a man in his forties or fifties in good health and CMV-seropositive.

The J gene is TRBJ1-2, the V gene TRBV5-1; 9 bases match TRBD1. V was pared by 4 bases and J by 3 bases, with 4 bases of the junction left unmatched. CDR1 and CDR2 from the germline V gene are SGHRS and YFSETQ. This CDR3 contains 14 residues. The CDR3 DNA reads as TGCGCCAGCAGCGTGGGACAGGGCCACTATGGCTACACCTTC. It codes for CASSVGQGHYGYTF.

V gene TRBV9 combines with J gene TRBJ2-3, with 7 bases identical to TRBD1. V shed 1 base, J shed 2 bases, and the junction held 4 bases outside the gene matches. The germline CDR1 and CDR2 sequences are SGDLS and YYNGEE. This CDR3 contains 15 residues. Here the CDR3 reads CASSVTTGTTDTQYF. In nucleotides, the CDR3 is TGTGCCAGCAGCGTAACGACAGGGACCACAGATACGCAGTATTTT.

On this clone itself: A read error may produce the germline difference seen at one junction end. This chain joins TRBV2 and TRBJ1-1; possibly TRBD1 for D (5 bases). CDR3 length: 15 residues. From germline, CDR1 is SNHLY and CDR2 FYNNEI. Here the CDR3 reads CASSEVRQTNAEAFF. For the CDR3, the DNA is TGTGCCAGCAGTGAGGTTCGACAGACGAACGCTGAAGCTTTCTTT.

The genes are TRBV7-9 and TRBJ2-1; 10 bases fit TRBD2. Trimming took 5 bases from V and 9 from J; bases not matched to a gene: 13. This CDR3 has 16 residues. The germline V gene has CDR1 SEHNR and CDR2 FQNEAQ (reference sequence). CDR3 in DNA: TGTGCCAGCAGCGGGAGAGCGGGGGGGCCAGGTCGTGAGCAGTTCTTC. The encoded protein is CASSGRAGGPGREQFF.

This clone was picked up one time. The genes are TRBV5-5 and TRBJ1-2, with no clear D. Looked up from germline, CDR1 is SGHKS and CDR2 is YYEKEE (reference sequence). V was pared by 2 bases and J by 0 bases, with 2 bases between. The CDR3 has 12 residues. The CDR3 DNA reads TGTGCCAGCAGCTTCTCTAACTATGGCTACACCTTC. Its translation: CASSFSNYGYTF.

The J gene is TRBJ1-1, the V gene TRBV6-1; D gene unclear. The CDR3 totals 12 residues. Trimming took off 6 bases at V and 5 bases at J, with 10 bases between the two ends. Germline V gives CDR1 MNHNS, CDR2 SASEGT. The CDR3 sequence is CASSPTPTEAFF. The CDR3 DNA is TGTGCCAGCAGCCCGACACCTACTGAAGCTTTCTTT.

This clone has more than one count but fewer than ten. V and J are TRBV25-1 and TRBJ2-1; 7 bases fit TRBD1. The CDR3 runs to 15 residues. The ends lost 7 bases at V and 1 base at J; junction bases unmatched: 7. The germline gives CDR1 MGHDK, CDR2 SYGVNS. The CDR3 coding sequence is TGTGCCAGCAATAAGGGACAGTCTTCCTACAATGAGCAGTTCTTC. Translation gives CASNKGQSSYNEQFF.

This chain uses TRBV6-6 with TRBJ2-1, with 9 bases identical to TRBD1. V lost 6 bases and J lost 5; bases outside the gene matches: 8. The CDR3 extends over 15 amino acids. CDR1 is MNHNY and CDR2 is SVGAGI in the germline V gene (reference sequence). In DNA, the CDR3 is TGTGCCAGCAGCAACACAGGGACAGGGAACAATGAGCAGTTCTTC. It yields the protein CASSNTGTGNNEQFF.

There are a few counts of this clone. V usage is TRBV25-1 and J usage is TRBJ2-1; unclear D gene. Per the germline V gene, CDR1 is MGHDK and CDR2 is SYGVNS. Trimming shortened V by 4 bases and J by 1 base, and 8 bases separated the two germline ends. This CDR3 is built from 14 residues. The CDR3 nucleotides read TGTGCCAGCAGTGCTGGCCTTTCCTACAATGAGCAGTTCTTC. Translating it yields CASSAGLSYNEQFF.

The gene calls are TRBV29-1 and TRBJ2-1, with D unclear. The V end lost 4 bases, the J end lost 0 bases, and 7 bases lay between the germline ends. The germline CDR1 and CDR2 sequences are SQVTM and ANQGSEA. The CDR3 is made up of 13 amino acids. CDR3 sequence (DNA): TGCAGCGTTGTTTCTATCTCCTACAATGAGCAGTTCTTC. Translation gives CSVVSISYNEQFF.